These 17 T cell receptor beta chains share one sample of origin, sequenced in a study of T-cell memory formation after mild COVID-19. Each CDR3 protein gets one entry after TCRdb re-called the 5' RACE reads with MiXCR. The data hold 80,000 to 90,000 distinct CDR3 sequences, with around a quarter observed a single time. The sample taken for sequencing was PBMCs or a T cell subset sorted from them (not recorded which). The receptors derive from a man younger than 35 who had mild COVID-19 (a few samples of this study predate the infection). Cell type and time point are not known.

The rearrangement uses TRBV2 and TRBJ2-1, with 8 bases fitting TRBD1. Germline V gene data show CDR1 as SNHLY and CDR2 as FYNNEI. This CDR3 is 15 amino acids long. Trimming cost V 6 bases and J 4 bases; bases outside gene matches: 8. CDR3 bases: TGTGCCAGCAGCCCCTTGCAGGGGGCATACAATGAGCAGTTCTTC. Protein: CASSPLQGAYNEQFF.

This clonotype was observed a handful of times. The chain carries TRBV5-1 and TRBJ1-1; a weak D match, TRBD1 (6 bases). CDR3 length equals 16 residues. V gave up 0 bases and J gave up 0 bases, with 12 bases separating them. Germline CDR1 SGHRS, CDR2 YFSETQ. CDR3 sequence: CASSLAQGTVNTEAFF. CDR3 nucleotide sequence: TGCGCCAGCAGCTTGGCCCAGGGGACGGTGAACACTGAAGCTTTCTTT.

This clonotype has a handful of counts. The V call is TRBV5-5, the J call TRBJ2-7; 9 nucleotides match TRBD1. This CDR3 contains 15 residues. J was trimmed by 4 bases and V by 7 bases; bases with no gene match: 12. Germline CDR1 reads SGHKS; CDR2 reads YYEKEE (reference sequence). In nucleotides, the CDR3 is TGTGCCAGCGGCCCTCGCGGGACAGGGATATACGAGCAGTACGTC. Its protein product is CASGPRGTGIYEQYV.

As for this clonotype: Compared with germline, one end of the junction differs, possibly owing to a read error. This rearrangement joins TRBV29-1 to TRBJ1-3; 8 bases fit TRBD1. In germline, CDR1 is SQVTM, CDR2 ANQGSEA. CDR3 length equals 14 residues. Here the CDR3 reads CRVGGQARQDTIYF. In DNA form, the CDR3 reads TGCAGAGTTGGGGGACAGGCCCGCCAGGACACCATATATTTT.

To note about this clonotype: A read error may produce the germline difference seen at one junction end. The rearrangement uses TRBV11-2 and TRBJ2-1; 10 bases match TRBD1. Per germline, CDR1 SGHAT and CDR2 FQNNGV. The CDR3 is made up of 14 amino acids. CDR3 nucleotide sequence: TGTGCCAGCAGCTCCTATGGGACAGGGGCGTTTGCGGTCTTC. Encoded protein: CASSSYGTGAFAVF.

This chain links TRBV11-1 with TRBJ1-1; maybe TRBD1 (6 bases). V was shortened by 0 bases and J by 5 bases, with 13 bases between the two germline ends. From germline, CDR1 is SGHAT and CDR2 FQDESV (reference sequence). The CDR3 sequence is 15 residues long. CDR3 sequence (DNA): TGTGCCAGCAGCTTAGCTCCAGGGGAAAGTACTGAAGCTTTCTTT. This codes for CASSLAPGESTEAFF.

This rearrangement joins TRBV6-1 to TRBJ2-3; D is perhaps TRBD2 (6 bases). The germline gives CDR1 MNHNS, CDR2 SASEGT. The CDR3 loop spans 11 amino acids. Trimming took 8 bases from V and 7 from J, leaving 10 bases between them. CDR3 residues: CASLAGYTQYF. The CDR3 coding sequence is TGTGCCAGCCTCGCGGGGTATACGCAGTATTTT.

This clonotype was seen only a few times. This chain's CDR3 is CASSMRRIQETQYF. CDR3 DNA: TGTGCCAGCAGTATGCGACGGATTCAAGAGACCCAGTACTTC. The chain combines TRBV6-6 with TRBJ2-5; no clear D. V lost 5 bases and J lost 2, with 12 bases in between. The CDR3 spans 14 residues. Germline CDR1 is MNHNY and CDR2 is SVGAGI (reference sequence).

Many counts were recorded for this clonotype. The CDR3 region is CASRQVMVSGANVLTF. CDR3 DNA sequence: TGTGCCAGCAGGCAGGTTATGGTCTCTGGGGCCAACGTCCTGACTTTC. The chain combines TRBV5-5 with TRBJ2-6; D not resolved. V was cut by 5 bases and J by 0 bases, with 12 bases left in between. Germline V gives CDR1 SGHKS, CDR2 YYEKEE (reference sequence). The CDR3 has 16 amino acids. Supplemented by reference TRBV5-5 and TRBJ2-6, the full variable domain reads DAGVTQSPTHLIKTRGQQVTLRCSPISGHKSVSWYQQVLGQGPQFIFQYYEKEERGRGNFPDRFSARQFPNYSSELNVNALLLGDSALYLCASRQVMVSGANVLTFGAGSRLTVL.

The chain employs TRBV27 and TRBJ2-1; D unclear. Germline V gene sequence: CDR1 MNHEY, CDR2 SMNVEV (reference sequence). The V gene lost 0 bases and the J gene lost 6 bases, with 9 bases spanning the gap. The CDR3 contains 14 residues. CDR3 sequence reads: CASSLSAWVNEQFF. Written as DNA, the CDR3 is TGTGCCAGCAGTTTATCTGCCTGGGTCAATGAGCAGTTCTTC.

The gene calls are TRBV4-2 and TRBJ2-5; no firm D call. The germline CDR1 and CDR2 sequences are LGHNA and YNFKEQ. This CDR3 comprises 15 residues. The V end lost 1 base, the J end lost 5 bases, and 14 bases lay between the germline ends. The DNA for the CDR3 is TGTGCCAGCAGCCAAGGGTCAGGCTTCGAGGAGACCCAGTACTTC. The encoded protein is CASSQGSGFEETQYF.

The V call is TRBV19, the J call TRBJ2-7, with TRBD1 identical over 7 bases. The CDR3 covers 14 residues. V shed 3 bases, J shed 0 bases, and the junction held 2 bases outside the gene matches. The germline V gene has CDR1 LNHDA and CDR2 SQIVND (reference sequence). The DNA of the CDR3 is TGTGCCAGTAGTATCACAGGGGCCTCCTACGAGCAGTACTTC. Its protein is CASSITGASYEQYF.

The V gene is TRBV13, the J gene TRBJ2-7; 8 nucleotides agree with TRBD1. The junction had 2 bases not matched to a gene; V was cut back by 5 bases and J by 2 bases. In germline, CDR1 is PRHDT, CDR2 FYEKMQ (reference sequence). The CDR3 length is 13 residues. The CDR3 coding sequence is TGTGCCAGCAGCGAACAGGGGGCCTACGAGCAGTACTTC. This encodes CASSEQGAYEQYF. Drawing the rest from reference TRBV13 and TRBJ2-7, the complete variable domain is AAGVIQSPRHLIKEKRETATLKCYPIPRHDTVYWYQQGPGQDPQFLISFYEKMQSDKGSIPDRFSAQQFSDYHSELNMSSLELGDSALYFCASSEQGAYEQYFGPGTRLTVT.

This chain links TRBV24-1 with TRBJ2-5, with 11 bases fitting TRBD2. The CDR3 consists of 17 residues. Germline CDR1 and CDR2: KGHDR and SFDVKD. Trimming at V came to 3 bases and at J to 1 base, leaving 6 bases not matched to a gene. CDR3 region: CATSDLPGLAVQETQYF. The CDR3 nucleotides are TGTGCCACCAGTGATCTCCCGGGACTAGCGGTCCAAGAGACCCAGTACTTC.

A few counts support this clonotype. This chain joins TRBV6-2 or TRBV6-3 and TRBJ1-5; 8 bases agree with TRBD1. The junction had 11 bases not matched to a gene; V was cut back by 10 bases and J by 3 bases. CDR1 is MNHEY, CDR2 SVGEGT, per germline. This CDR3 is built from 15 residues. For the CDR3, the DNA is TGTGCCATCCAGGGGGCTAAGGGTTCCAATCAGCCCCAGCATTTT. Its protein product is CAIQGAKGSNQPQHF.

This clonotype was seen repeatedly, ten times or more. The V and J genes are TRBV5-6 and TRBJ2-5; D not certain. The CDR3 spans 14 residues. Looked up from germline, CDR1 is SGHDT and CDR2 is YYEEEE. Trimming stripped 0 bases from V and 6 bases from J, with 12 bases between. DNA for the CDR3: TGTGCCAGCAGCTTGGACGGCCAGCTACAGACCCAGTACTTC. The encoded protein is CASSLDGQLQTQYF.

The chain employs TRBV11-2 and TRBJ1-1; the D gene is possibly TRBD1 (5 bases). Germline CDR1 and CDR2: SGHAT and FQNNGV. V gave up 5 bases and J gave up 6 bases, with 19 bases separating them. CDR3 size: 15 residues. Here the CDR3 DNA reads TGTGCCAGCAGCGCTACCTCCTTCGGGGCCGCTGAAGCTTTCTTT. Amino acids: CASSATSFGAAEAFF. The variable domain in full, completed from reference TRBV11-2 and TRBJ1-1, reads EAGVAQSPRYKIIEKRQSVAFWCNPISGHATLYWYQQILGQGPKLLIQFQNNGVVDDSQLPKDRFSAERLKGVDSTLKIQPAKLEDSAVYLCASSATSFGAAEAFFGQGTRLTVV.